The entry that follows covers one TCR beta chain sequence. Germline CDR1 MNHEY, CDR2 SVGEGT. The CDR3 runs to 15 residues. Trimming removed 2 bases from V and 7 bases from J; junction bases left unmatched: 6. These data belong to a study of control samples from healthy donors and cancer patients. Using immunoSEQ multiplex PCR, the repertoire was profiled, and TCRdb retains in-frame clones only, with some absent. The sample has under 65,000 clones, around 87% seen once; the top ten hold roughly 13%. The receptor comes from a woman aged 55-70 years with lung cancer. V usage is TRBV6-2 or TRBV6-3 and J usage is TRBJ1-5, with 9 bases identical to TRBD1. The specimen was PBMCs. CDR3 sequence reads: CASSYLGQGRQPQHF. Written as DNA, the CDR3 is TGTGCCAGCAGTTACCTGGGACAGGGACGACAGCCCCAGCATTTT.